The 4 T cell receptor beta chains below come from one sample, sequenced in a study of cytomegalovirus exposure and HLA in healthy donors. The study ran its PCR with 60 Vbeta and 13 Jbeta primers. Clones were read by immunoSEQ multiplex PCR, and TCRdb kept only the in-frame ones, dropping some. The sample includes about 140,000 clones, around 84% of them seen just once. Source material: PBMCs. These receptors were obtained from a boy aged 2-9 years in good health and CMV-seronegative.

This chain connects TRBV13 to TRBJ1-3, with TRBD1 identical over 7 bases. This CDR3 contains 16 residues. Trimming at V came to 0 bases and at J to 0 bases, leaving 2 bases not matched to a gene. CDR1 and CDR2 from the germline V gene are PRHDT and FYEKMQ (reference sequence). DNA for the CDR3: TGTGCCAGCAGCTTAGGTCAGGGGGGCTCTGGAAACACCATATATTTT. It translates to CASSLGQGGSGNTIYF.

The chain couples TRBV11-3 to TRBJ2-2; TRBD1 aligns across 8 bases. V lost 4 bases and J lost 1; bases outside the gene matches: 5. This CDR3 contains 16 residues. Germline CDR1 and CDR2: SGHNT and YENEEA. The CDR3 region is CASSSPQGGNTGELFF. In DNA, the CDR3 is TGTGCCAGCAGCTCCCCACAGGGGGGGAACACCGGGGAGCTGTTTTTT.

The chain carries TRBV11-2 and TRBJ2-1, with D possibly matching TRBD2 (5 bases). Trimming shortened V by 5 bases and J by 13 bases, and 24 bases separated the two germline ends. Germline V CDR1 and CDR2: SGHAT, FQNNGV. This CDR3 region has 15 residues. As DNA, the CDR3 is TGTGCCAGCAGCCGGATAGTCGGATATGGAGGATTTCAGTTCTTC. Translation: CASSRIVGYGGFQFF.

The V gene is TRBV7-9, the J gene TRBJ2-1; TRBD2 might be the D (6 bases). The germline V gene has CDR1 SEHNR and CDR2 FQNEAQ (reference sequence). This CDR3 is 14 amino acids long. The V end lost 4 bases, the J end lost 9 bases, and 16 bases lay between the germline ends. The CDR3 loop reads CASSSGGLGTEQFF. CDR3 bases: TGTGCCAGCAGCTCCGGGGGATTGGGGACTGAGCAGTTCTTC.